The present entry profiles one T cell receptor beta chain with its context. This clonotype has more than one count but fewer than ten. Its specific antigen is unknown. The input lacks base qualities; no much larger clone sits a single base away. The cysteine opens and the phenylalanine closes a CDR3 of 14 amino acids. Only the CDR3 portion is preserved as DNA: 42 bases, with reading frame beginning at the first base. The junction shows trimming of 4 bases on V and 5 bases on J, plus 11 bases between the germline ends. CDR1 and CDR2, per the germline V gene (reference sequence), are LGHDT and YNNKEL. cDNA was synthesized by template-switch 5'RACE using a primer with a 10-nucleotide random unique molecular identifier that tagged each TCR transcript. Every sequencing run covered 15-18 subjects and yielded more than 180 million TCR-beta sequences. Total RNA was extracted with the RNeasy kit. The KAPA Real-time Library Amplification kit was used to amplify TCR-beta VDJ regions with primers for the TCR constant region and the 5'RACE anchor. A first PCR added sample indexes and Illumina adaptors, after which a second PCR increased the library yield. After purification with Ampure beads, the TCR product of roughly 650 bp was size-selected on a 2% E-gel SizeSelection system. Before pooling, library quality was assessed on a Bioanalyzer, concentration was determined with Qubit, and library quantification was performed with the Kapa Library Quantification kit. Paired-end 2 x 150 bp sequencing of the libraries was performed on an Illumina HiSeq 2500. To increase sequence diversity, about 24-32% phiX was spiked into each library pool. The authors processed their data as follows. The UMI-based MiGEC pipeline processed quality-filtered reads and removed over 75% of raw TCR sequences during error correction. VDJ genes were aligned to IMGT germline references, and each clonotype was defined by a unique CDR3 amino acid sequence together with V-J genes. Clonal expansion, Shannon diversity and CDR3 relatedness (CalcPairwiseDistances, ClusterSamples) were evaluated with VDJtools, and phylogenetic trees were built with CLCbio workbench. A clone was classed as expanded if it had 8 or more unique UMIs, a cutoff based on coefficient-of-variation modelling across technical triplicates. The public reads were run again by TCRdb, first through fastp at Q25 and then through MiXCR, and only productive beta chains were kept. Each CDR3 protein appears once, grouped with its most common genes and DNA. TCRdb's processing, not the study's, gives the V and J calls here. The sample table shows about 43,000 distinct CDR3 sequences, and 10% to 15% are seen once. Around 1.3% of the sample belongs to the ten largest clones.

This sample was taken from a study of neurological immune-mediated disorders (dated by TCRdb to the late 2010s). The study in broad terms: The study compared peripheral blood TCR-beta repertoires of HTLV-I-associated myelopathy (HAM/TSP) patients, multiple sclerosis patients and healthy controls using UMI-based sequencing. Longitudinal samples, technical triplicates and paired sorted CD4+ and CD8+ T-cell subsets, alongside PBMC samples, were included among the approximately 110 TCR-beta libraries. The cohort included approximately 70 subjects: around 15 with HAM/TSP, around 34 with multiple sclerosis, and some 20 healthy controls.

Broader findings and caveats from the paper: The highest TCR clonal expansion was observed in HAM/TSP patients, whereas the lowest was observed in MS patients, even when compared with healthy controls. No identical CDR3 amino acid sequences were shared among expanded clones across subjects, suggesting private TCR-beta repertoires in all groups.

Blood bank volunteers in Maryland, USA served as the healthy controls. For unsorted PBMC libraries, 2 million PBMCs were used after storage in RNAlater at -80 degrees C until RNA extraction. Peripheral blood underwent Ficoll-Hypaque density gradient centrifugation to isolate PBMCs, which were then cryopreserved in liquid nitrogen. Sample: PBMCs. This TCR derives from a female donor in good health. The V and J segments used are TRBV3-1 and TRBJ2-2; the best D guess is TRBD2, with 6 bases matching. The CDR3 is CASSPLGRTGELFF. The DNA is as follows: TGTGCCAGCAGCCCTCTGGGGAGGACCGGGGAGCTGTTTTTT.